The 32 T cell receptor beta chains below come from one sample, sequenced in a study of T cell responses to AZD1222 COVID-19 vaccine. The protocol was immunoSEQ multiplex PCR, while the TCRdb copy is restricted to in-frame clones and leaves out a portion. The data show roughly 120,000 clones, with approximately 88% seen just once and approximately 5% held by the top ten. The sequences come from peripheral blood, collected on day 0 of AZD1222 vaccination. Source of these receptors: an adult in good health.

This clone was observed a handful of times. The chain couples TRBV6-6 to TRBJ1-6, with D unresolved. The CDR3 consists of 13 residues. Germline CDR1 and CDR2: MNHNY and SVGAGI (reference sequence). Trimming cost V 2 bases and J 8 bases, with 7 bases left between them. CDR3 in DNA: TGTGCCAGCAGTTACGATCGGGATTCACCCCTCCACTTT. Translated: CASSYDRDSPLHF.

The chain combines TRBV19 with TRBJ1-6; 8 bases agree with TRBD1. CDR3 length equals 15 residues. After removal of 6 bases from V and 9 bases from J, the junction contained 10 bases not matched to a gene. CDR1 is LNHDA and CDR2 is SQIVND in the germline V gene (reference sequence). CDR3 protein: CASRIGRGQVSPLHF. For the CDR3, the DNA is TGTGCCAGTAGGATCGGCAGGGGGCAGGTTTCACCCCTCCACTTT. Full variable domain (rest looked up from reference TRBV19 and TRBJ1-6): DGGITQSPKYLFRKEGQNVTLSCEQNLNHDAMYWYRQDPGQGLRLIYYSQIVNDFQKGDIAEGYSVSREKKESFPLTVTSAQKNPTAFYLCASRIGRGQVSPLHFGNGTRLTVT.

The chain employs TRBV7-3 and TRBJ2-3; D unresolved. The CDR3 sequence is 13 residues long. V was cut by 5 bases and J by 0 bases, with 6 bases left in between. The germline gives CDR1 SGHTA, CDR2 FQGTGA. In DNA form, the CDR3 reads TGTGCCAGCAGCACGTATAGCACAGATACGCAGTATTTT. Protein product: CASSTYSTDTQYF. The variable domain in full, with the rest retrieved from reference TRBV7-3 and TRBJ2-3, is GAGVSQTPSNKVTEKGKYVELRCDPISGHTALYWYRQSLGQGPEFLIYFQGTGAADDSGLPNDRFFAVRPEGSVSTLKIQRTERGDSAVYLCASSTYSTDTQYFGPGTRLTVL.

CDR3 protein: CASRVTTAIGTQYF. The CDR3 bases are TGTGCCAGCAGGGTGACTACCGCCATCGGGACCCAGTACTTC. The rearrangement links TRBV6-5 to TRBJ2-5, with D maybe TRBD2 (5 bases). Between the trimmed V and J ends, which lost 6 bases and 7 bases, there was a span of 18 bases. Germline V gene lookup returns CDR1 MNHEY and CDR2 SVGAGI. The CDR3 contains 14 residues.

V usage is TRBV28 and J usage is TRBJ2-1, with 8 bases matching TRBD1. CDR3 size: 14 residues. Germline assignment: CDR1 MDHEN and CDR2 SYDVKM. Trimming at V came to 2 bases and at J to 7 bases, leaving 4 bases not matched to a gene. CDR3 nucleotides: TGTGCCAGCAGTTTACAGGGGGCGCAAAATGAGCAGTTCTTC. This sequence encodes CASSLQGAQNEQFF.

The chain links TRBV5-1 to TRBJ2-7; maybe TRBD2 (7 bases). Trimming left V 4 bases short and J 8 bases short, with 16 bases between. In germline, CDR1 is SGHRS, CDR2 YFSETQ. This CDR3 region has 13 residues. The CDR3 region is CASSPVGGLQQYF. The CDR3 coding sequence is TGCGCCAGCAGCCCTGTGGGGGGGCTACAGCAGTACTTC.

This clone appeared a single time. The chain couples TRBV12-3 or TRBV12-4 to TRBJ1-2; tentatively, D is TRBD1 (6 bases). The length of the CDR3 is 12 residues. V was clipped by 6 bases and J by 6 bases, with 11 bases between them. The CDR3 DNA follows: TGTGCCAGCAGCACAGGGAAGGATGGCTACACCTTC. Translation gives CASSTGKDGYTF.

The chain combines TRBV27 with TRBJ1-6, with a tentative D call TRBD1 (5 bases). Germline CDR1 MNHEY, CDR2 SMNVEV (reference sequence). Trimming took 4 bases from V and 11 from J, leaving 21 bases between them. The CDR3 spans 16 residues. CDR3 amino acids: CASSSHQGGTGPPLHF. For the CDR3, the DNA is TGTGCCAGCAGTTCCCATCAAGGAGGGACCGGGCCACCCCTCCACTTT.

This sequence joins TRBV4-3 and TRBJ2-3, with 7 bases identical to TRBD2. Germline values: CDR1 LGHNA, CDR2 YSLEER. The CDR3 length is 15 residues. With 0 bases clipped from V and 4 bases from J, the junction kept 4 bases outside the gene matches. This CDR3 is CASSQEWGGADTQYF. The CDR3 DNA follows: TGCGCCAGCAGCCAAGAGTGGGGGGGGGCAGATACGCAGTATTTT.

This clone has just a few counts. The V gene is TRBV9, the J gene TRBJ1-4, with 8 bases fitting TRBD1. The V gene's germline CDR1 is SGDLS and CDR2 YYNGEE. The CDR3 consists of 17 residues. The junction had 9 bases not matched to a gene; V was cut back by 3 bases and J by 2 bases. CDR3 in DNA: TGTGCCAGCAGCGAGAGAACAGGGGGAGGCACTAATGAAAAACTGTTTTTT. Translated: CASSERTGGGTNEKLFF. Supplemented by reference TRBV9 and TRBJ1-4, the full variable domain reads DSGVTQTPKHLITATGQRVTLRCSPRSGDLSVYWYQQSLDQGLQFLIQYYNGEERAKGNILERFSAQQFPDLHSELNLSSLELGDSALYFCASSERTGGGTNEKLFFGSGTQLSVL.

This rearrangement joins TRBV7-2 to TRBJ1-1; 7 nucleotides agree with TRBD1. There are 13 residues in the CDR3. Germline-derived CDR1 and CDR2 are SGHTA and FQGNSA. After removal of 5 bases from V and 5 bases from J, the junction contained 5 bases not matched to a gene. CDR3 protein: CASSVRQGTEAFF. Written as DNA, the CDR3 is TGTGCCAGCAGCGTAAGACAGGGAACTGAAGCTTTCTTT.

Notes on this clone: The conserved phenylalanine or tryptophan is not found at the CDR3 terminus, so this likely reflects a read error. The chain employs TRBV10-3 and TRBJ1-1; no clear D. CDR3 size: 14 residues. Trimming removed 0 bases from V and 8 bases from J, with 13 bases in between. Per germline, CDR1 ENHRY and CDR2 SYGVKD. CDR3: CAISESDLTEEAFL. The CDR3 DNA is TGTGCCATCAGTGAGTCGGACCTGACGGAAGAAGCTTTCCTT.

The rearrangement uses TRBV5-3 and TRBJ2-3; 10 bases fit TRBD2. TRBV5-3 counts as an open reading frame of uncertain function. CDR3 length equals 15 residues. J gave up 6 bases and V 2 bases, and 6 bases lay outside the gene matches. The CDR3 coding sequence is TGTGCCAGAAGCTTACTAGCGGGGCACAACGATACGCAGTATTTT. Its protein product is CARSLLAGHNDTQYF.

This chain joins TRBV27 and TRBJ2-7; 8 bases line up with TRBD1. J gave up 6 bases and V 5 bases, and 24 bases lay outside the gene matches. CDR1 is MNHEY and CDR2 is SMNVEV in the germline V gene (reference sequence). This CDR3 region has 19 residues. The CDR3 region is CASSPNPGRPPGQVSEQYF. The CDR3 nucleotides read TGTGCCAGCAGTCCGAACCCCGGGAGACCCCCGGGACAGGTGTCCGAGCAGTACTTC.

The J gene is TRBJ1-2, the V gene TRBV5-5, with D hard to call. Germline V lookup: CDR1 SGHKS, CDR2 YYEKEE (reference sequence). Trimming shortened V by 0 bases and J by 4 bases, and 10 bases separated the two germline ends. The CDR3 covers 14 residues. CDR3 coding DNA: TGTGCCAGCAGCTTGGACAGCGAAGTCTATGGCTACACCTTC. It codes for CASSLDSEVYGYTF.

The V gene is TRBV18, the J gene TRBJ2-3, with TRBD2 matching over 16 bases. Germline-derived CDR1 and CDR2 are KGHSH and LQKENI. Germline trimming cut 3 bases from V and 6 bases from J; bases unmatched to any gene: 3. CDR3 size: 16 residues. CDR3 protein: CASSPTGLAGGDTQYF. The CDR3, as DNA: TGTGCCAGCTCACCGACGGGACTAGCGGGGGGGGATACGCAGTATTTT.

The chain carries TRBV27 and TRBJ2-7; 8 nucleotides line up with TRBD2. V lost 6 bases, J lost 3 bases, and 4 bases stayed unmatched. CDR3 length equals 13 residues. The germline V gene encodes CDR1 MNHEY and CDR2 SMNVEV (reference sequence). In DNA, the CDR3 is TGTGCCAGCAGCCCCGGGGGGGTCTACGAGCAGTACTTC. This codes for CASSPGGVYEQYF.

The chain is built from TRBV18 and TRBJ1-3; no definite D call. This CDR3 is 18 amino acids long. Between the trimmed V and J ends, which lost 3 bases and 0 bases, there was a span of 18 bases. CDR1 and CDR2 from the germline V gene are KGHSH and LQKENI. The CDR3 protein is CASSPFEAGQPSGNTIYF. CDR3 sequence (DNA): TGTGCCAGCTCACCCTTTGAAGCTGGGCAACCCTCTGGAAACACCATATATTTT.

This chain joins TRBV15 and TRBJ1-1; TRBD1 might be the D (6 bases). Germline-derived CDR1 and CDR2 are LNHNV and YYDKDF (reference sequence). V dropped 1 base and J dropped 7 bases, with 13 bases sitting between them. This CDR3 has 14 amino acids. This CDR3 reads CATSRVGGVGEAFF. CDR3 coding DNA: TGTGCCACCAGCAGAGTAGGGGGGGTCGGTGAAGCTTTCTTT.

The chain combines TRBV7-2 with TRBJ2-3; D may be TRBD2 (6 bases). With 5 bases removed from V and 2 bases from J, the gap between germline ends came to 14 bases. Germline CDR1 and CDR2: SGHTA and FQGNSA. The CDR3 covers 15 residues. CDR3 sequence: CASSTLASSTDTQYF. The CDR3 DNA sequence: TGTGCCAGCAGCACACTAGCTTCCTCCACAGATACGCAGTATTTT.

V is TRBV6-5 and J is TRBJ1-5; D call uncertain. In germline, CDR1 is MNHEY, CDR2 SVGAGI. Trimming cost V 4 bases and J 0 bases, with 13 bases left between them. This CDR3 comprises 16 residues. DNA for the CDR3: TGTGCCAGCAGTTCTTCTGGCTTAGGTAGCAATCAGCCCCAGCATTTT. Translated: CASSSSGLGSNQPQHF.

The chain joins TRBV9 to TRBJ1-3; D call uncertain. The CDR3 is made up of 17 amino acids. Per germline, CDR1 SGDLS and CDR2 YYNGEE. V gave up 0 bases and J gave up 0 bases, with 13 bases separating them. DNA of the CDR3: TGTGCCAGCAGCGTAGCTGACACTTACCTCTCTGGAAACACCATATATTTT. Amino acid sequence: CASSVADTYLSGNTIYF.

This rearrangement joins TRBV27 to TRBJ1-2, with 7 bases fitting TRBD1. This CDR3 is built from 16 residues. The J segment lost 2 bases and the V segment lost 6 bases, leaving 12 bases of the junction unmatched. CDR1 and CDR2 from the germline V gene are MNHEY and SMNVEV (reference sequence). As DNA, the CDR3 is TGTGCCAGCAGGCCACAGGGGTTTGGGGGAAACTATGGCTACACCTTC. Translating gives CASRPQGFGGNYGYTF.

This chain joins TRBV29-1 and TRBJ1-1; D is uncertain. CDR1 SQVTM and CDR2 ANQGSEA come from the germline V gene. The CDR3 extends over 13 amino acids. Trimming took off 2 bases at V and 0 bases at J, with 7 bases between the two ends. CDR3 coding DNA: TGCAGCGTTGAATGGCAGATGAACACTGAAGCTTTCTTT. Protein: CSVEWQMNTEAFF.

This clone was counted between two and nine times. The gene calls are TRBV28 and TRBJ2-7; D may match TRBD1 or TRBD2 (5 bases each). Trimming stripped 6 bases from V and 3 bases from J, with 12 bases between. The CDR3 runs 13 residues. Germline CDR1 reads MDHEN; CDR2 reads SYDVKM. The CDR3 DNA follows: TGTGCCAGCAGCTTGGGGACCTTCTACGAGCAGTACTTC. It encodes CASSLGTFYEQYF.

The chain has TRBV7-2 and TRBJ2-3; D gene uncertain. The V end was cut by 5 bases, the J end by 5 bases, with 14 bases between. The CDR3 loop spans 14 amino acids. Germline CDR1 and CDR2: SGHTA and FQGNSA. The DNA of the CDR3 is TGTGCCAGCAGCGACTCACTAAGTCGAGATACGCAGTATTTT. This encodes CASSDSLSRDTQYF.

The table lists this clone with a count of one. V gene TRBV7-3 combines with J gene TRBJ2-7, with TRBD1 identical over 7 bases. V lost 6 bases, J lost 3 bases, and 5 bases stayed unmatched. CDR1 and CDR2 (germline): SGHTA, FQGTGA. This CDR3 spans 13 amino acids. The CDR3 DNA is TGTGCCAGCAGGGGGACAGCGAGCTACGAGCAGTACTTC. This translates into CASRGTASYEQYF.

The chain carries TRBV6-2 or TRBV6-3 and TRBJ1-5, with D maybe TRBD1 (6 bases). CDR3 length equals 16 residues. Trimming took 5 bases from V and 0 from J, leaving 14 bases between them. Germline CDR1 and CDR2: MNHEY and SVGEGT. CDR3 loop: CASSPTGFFSNQPQHF. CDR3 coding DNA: TGTGCCAGCAGTCCAACAGGGTTTTTTAGCAATCAGCCCCAGCATTTT.

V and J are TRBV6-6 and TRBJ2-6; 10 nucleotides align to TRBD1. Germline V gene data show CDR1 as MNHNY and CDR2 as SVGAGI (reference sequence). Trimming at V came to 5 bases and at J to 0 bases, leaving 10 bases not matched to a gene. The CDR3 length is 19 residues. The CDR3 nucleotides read TGTGCCAGCAGTCAGGCCCGACAGGGGGCGAGCTCTGGGGCCAACGTCCTGACTTTC. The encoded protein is CASSQARQGASSGANVLTF.

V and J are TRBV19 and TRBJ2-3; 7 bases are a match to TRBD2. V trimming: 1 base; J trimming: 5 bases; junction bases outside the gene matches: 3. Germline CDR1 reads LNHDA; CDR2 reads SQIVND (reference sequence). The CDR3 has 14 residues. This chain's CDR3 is CASSIGGGGDTQYF. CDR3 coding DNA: TGTGCCAGTAGTATAGGCGGGGGAGGAGATACGCAGTATTTT.

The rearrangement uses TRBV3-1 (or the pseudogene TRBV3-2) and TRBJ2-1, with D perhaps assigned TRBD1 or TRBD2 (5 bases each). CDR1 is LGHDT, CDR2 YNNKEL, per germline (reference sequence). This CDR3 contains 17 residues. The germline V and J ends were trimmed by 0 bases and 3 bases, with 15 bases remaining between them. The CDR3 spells CASSQDDTGGFYNEQFF. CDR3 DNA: TGTGCCAGCAGCCAAGACGACACTGGGGGTTTCTACAATGAGCAGTTCTTC.

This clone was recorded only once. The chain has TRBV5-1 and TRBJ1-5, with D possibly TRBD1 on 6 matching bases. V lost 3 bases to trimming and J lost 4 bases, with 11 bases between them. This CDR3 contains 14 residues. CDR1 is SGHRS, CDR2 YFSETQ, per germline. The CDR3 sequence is CASSSTGANQPQHF. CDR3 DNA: TGCGCCAGCAGCTCGACAGGCGCAAATCAGCCCCAGCATTTT.